The 19 T cell receptor beta chains listed next were all sequenced from one sample in a study of OX40 agonist ivuxolimab in advanced cancers. TCRdb keeps only in-frame clones here, not all; method: immunoSEQ multiplex PCR. In the table there are 30,000 or so clones, about 88% of which are singletons. The sample here was CD4+ or CD8+ T cells sorted from blood, taken in a trial of the OX40 agonist ivuxolimab. The receptors stem from an adult with an advanced solid tumor such as melanoma, head and neck, liver or kidney cancer.

In DNA form, the CDR3 reads TGTGCCAGCAGCTTAGACAGGACGTCCGATTCACCCCTCCACTTT. It codes for CASSLDRTSDSPLHF. The V and J genes are TRBV7-2 and TRBJ1-6, with D perhaps TRBD1 (5 bases). The CDR3 has 15 amino acids. Trimming stripped 1 base from V and 8 bases from J, with 12 bases between. Looked up from germline, CDR1 is SGHTA and CDR2 is FQGNSA.

The chain recombines TRBV4-2 with TRBJ1-2; perhaps TRBD1 as D (6 bases). The CDR3 is 15 residues long. Trimming removed 1 base at V and 4 bases at J, with 13 bases between. Germline CDR1 LGHNA, CDR2 YNFKEQ. For the CDR3, the DNA is TGTGCCAGCAGCCAAGGTACAGGGAGAGCCTATGGCTACACCTTC. Its translation is CASSQGTGRAYGYTF.

This sequence joins TRBV7-9 and TRBJ1-2; 8 positions match TRBD1. Germline V lookup: CDR1 SEHNR, CDR2 FQNEAQ (reference sequence). The CDR3 has 14 amino acids. V was clipped by 2 bases and J by 4 bases; unmatched bases: 3. The CDR3 is CASSLQGAGYGYTF. DNA of the CDR3: TGTGCCAGCAGCTTACAGGGGGCGGGCTATGGCTACACCTTC.

V gene TRBV6-1 combines with J gene TRBJ2-7; 7 nucleotides line up with TRBD1. CDR1 MNHNS and CDR2 SASEGT come from the germline V gene. The CDR3 totals 13 residues. V lost 3 bases and J lost 2; bases outside the gene matches: 1. CDR3 amino acids: CASSDGQAYEQYF. The CDR3 DNA reads TGTGCCAGCAGTGATGGACAGGCCTACGAGCAGTACTTC.

This clone appeared a few times. The chain employs TRBV6-4 and TRBJ1-1, with TRBD1 matching 9 bases. Germline values: CDR1 MRHNA, CDR2 SNTAGT. The CDR3 sequence is 14 residues long. Losses at the gene ends were 6 bases for V and 4 bases for J; bases not matched to a gene: 6. This CDR3 reads CASSEGQGGTEAFF. CDR3 DNA: TGTGCCAGCAGCGAGGGACAGGGAGGCACTGAAGCTTTCTTT.

This sequence joins TRBV28 and TRBJ1-5; possibly TRBD1 for D (5 bases). Germline V gene sequence: CDR1 MDHEN, CDR2 SYDVKM. Trimming took off 5 bases at V and 0 bases at J, with 5 bases between the two ends. The CDR3 has 13 residues. The CDR3 is CASSDSSNQPQHF. The DNA of the CDR3 is TGTGCCAGCAGTGACAGTAGCAATCAGCCCCAGCATTTT.

The CDR3 DNA sequence: TGTGCCAGCAGAGTGGGACTGGCGGGAGCAGATACGCAGTATTTT. Protein: CASRVGLAGADTQYF. The chain is built from TRBV28 and TRBJ2-3; 7 bases fit TRBD2. Germline V CDR1 and CDR2: MDHEN, SYDVKM. This CDR3 region has 15 residues. Germline trimming cut 6 bases from V and 4 bases from J; bases unmatched to any gene: 10.

This chain links TRBV7-9 with TRBJ2-2, with 7 positions matching TRBD1. V shed 3 bases and J 3 bases; nucleotides not matched to a gene: 7. The CDR3 consists of 16 residues. Germline values: CDR1 SEHNR, CDR2 FQNEAQ (reference sequence). CDR3 amino acids: CASSFRGTDDTGELFF. CDR3 in DNA: TGTGCCAGCAGCTTCCGAGGGACAGACGACACCGGGGAGCTGTTTTTT.

CDR3 DNA sequence: TGTGCCAATGGGTACAGTTTTGAGCAGTTCTTC. It specifies CANGYSFEQFF. The chain couples TRBV30 to TRBJ2-1; D is unresolved. This CDR3 spans 11 amino acids. Trimming took 8 bases from V and 9 from J, leaving 14 bases between them. Per germline, CDR1 GTSNPN and CDR2 SVGIG (reference sequence).

The chain recombines TRBV10-2 with TRBJ2-3, with 8 bases lining up with TRBD2. The germline V gene encodes CDR1 WSHSY and CDR2 SAAADI. The CDR3 consists of 16 residues. Trimming took 6 bases from V and 4 from J; bases not matched to a gene: 12. The CDR3 is CASSPDSGTLSDTQYF. The CDR3 bases are TGCGCCAGCAGCCCTGATAGCGGGACCCTTTCAGATACGCAGTATTTT.

V usage is TRBV6-1 and J usage is TRBJ1-3, with a possible D match to TRBD1 (6 bases). The CDR3 consists of 16 residues. V was cut by 3 bases and J by 8 bases, with 20 bases left in between. Germline loops: CDR1 MNHNS, CDR2 SASEGT. This CDR3 reads CASSEEDGTWGYTIYF. The CDR3 nucleotides read TGTGCCAGCAGTGAGGAAGACGGGACATGGGGTTACACCATATATTTT.

The chain has TRBV2 and TRBJ2-2, with TRBD2 identical over 16 bases. Germline CDR1 SNHLY, CDR2 FYNNEI. The V segment lost 0 bases and the J segment 8 bases; nucleotides outside the gene matches: 12. The CDR3 consists of 20 residues. The CDR3 here is CASSEALPGTSGRARGELFF. The CDR3, as DNA: TGTGCCAGCAGTGAAGCGCTTCCCGGGACTAGCGGGAGGGCCAGAGGGGAGCTGTTTTTT.

The rearrangement links TRBV15 to TRBJ1-1; 9 positions match TRBD1. The CDR3 has 14 amino acids. V lost 4 bases to trimming and J lost 7 bases; unmatched junction nucleotides: 7. Germline-derived CDR1 and CDR2 are LNHNV and YYDKDF (reference sequence). DNA for the CDR3: TGTGCCACCAGCACAGGACAGGGGTGGAGTGAAGCTTTCTTT. It specifies CATSTGQGWSEAFF.

CDR3 sequence: CASKLTGDTQYF. The CDR3 nucleotides are TGTGCCAGCAAACTCACAGGGGATACGCAGTATTTT. This chain joins TRBV27 and TRBJ2-3; D may be TRBD1 (6 bases). The V gene's germline CDR1 is MNHEY and CDR2 SMNVEV (reference sequence). CDR3 length: 12 residues. Trimming left V 7 bases short and J 6 bases short, with 11 bases between.

The chain combines TRBV7-2 with TRBJ1-2, with D unclear. This CDR3 spans 11 amino acids. V shed 5 bases and J shed 6 bases, with 7 bases lying between them. Germline V gene data show CDR1 as SGHTA and CDR2 as FQGNSA. The CDR3 region has the DNA TGTGCCAGCAGCCGACCAGATGGCTACACCTTC. It yields the protein CASSRPDGYTF.

The J gene is TRBJ2-7, the V gene TRBV6-5; TRBD1 or TRBD2 may be the D gene (5 bases each). Between the trimmed V and J ends, which lost 2 bases and 2 bases, there was a span of 10 bases. The CDR3 is 14 residues long. In germline, CDR1 is MNHEY, CDR2 SVGAGI. The CDR3 protein is CASSYGGSTYEQYF. CDR3 DNA sequence: TGTGCCAGCAGTTACGGGGGATCGACCTACGAGCAGTACTTC.

The chain links TRBV9 to TRBJ2-5; the match to TRBD2 covers 12 bases. V shed 4 bases, J shed 4 bases, and the junction held 11 bases outside the gene matches. The CDR3 extends over 17 amino acids. The germline V gene encodes CDR1 SGDLS and CDR2 YYNGEE. The chain's CDR3 is CASSPQVPGLAGETQYF. Here the CDR3 DNA reads TGTGCCAGCAGCCCACAAGTACCGGGACTAGCGGGAGAGACCCAGTACTTC.

This sequence joins TRBV27 and TRBJ2-1, with TRBD2 matching 7 bases. The CDR3 loop spans 15 amino acids. The V and J ends lost 5 bases and 1 base, in that order; junction bases with no gene match: 5. Germline V gene sequence: CDR1 MNHEY, CDR2 SMNVEV (reference sequence). The DNA for the CDR3 is TGTGCCAGCAGTCCCACTAGCGTTTCCTACAATGAGCAGTTCTTC. This codes for CASSPTSVSYNEQFF.

J is TRBJ1-3 and V is TRBV5-1; possibly TRBD1 for D (6 bases). The CDR3 runs 15 residues. V was shortened by 4 bases and J by 2 bases, with 13 bases between the two germline ends. CDR1 and CDR2 from the germline V gene are SGHRS and YFSETQ. CDR3 coding DNA: TGCGCCAGCAGCCAAGGGTCAGGGGCTGGAAACACCATATATTTT. Translated: CASSQGSGAGNTIYF.